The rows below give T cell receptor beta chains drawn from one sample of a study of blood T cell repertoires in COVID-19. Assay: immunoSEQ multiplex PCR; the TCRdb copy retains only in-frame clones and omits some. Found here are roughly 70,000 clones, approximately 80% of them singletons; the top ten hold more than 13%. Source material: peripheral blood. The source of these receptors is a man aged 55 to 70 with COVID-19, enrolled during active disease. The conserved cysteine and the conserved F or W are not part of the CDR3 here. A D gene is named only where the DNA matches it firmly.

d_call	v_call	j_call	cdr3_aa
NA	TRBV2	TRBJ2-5	ASWMGRETQY
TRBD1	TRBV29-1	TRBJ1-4	SVQGASTNEKLF
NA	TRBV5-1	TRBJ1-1	ASSPSPGSTEAF
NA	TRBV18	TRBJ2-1	ASSHRDNEQF
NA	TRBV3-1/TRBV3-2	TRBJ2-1	ASSQSRVNEQF
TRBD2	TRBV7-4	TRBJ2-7	ASSPGVAGCEQY
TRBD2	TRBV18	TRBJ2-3	ASSPGLDTDTQY
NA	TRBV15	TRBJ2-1	ATSTLGGSSYNEQF
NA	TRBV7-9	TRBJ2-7	ASSLPLKGGTYEQY
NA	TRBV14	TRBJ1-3	ASSHEYHTIY
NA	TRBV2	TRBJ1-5	ASRRESQPQH
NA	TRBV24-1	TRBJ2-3	ATSDLDRTATDTQY
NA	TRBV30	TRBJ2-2	AWSTGRTNTGELF
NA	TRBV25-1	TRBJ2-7	ASSETGSSYEQY
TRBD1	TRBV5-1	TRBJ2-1	ASSLATGKQGANF
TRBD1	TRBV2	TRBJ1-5	ASKTDRGDQPQH
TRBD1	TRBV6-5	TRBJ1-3	ASSTDRAGNTIY
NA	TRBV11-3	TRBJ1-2	ASSLAAGSYGYT
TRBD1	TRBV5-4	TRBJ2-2	ASRQDRDTGELF
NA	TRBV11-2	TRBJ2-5	ASSLDRGGETQY
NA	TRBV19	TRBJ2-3	ASSVSTDTQY
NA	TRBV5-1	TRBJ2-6	ASSSPTGDTGANVLT
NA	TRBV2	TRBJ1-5	ASSEGRSGFGQPQH
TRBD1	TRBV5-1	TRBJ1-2	ASSLGTGAGNYGYT
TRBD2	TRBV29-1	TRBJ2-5	SVEDLGGASGPQSQETQY
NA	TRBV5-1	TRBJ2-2	ASSRTGTGELF
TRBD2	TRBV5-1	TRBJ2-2	ASSGSPAGITGELF
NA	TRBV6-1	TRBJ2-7	ASSEVTLSEQY
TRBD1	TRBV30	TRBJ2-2	AWSGTGGDTGELF
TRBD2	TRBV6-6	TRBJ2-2	ATSAGGVAGELF
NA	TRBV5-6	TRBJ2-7	ASSRTGIPYEQY
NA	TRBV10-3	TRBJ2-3	AISEQGGVTDTQY
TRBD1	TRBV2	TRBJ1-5	ASLGTEGQPQH
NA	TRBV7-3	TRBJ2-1	ASSLATYNEQF
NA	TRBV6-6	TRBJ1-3	ASSPEGNTIY
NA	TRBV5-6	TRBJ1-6	ASSLLDRTSPLH
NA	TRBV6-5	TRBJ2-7	AGGTYSYEQY
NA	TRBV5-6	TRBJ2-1	ASSLTSRSYNEQF
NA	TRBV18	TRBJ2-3	ASSPLQSTDTQY